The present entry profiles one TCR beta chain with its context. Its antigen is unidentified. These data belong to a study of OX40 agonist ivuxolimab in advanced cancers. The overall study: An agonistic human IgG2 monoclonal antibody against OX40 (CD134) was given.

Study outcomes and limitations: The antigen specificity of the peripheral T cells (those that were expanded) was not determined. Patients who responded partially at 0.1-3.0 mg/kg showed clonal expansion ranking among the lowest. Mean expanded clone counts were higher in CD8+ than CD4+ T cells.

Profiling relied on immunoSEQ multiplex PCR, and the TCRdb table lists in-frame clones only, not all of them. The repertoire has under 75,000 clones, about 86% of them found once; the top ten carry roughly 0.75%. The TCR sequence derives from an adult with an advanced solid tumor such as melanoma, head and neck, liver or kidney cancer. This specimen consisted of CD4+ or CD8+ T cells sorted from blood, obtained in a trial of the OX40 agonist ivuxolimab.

The CDR3 here is CASSVGAGGDTGELFF. The CDR3 bases are TGTGCCAGCAGCGTAGGGGCAGGGGGCGACACCGGGGAGCTGTTTTTT. The genes are TRBV9 and TRBJ2-2, with 8 bases fitting TRBD1. This CDR3 region has 16 residues. The V segment lost 0 bases and the J segment 3 bases; nucleotides outside the gene matches: 4. Germline CDR1 reads SGDLS; CDR2 reads YYNGEE.